Sequencing of this TCR beta chain was carried out in a study of blood T cell repertoires in COVID-19. Unmatched junction bases numbered 7, after V lost 4 bases and J lost 7 bases. Germline CDR1 and CDR2: LNHDA and SQIVND (reference sequence). The CDR3 spans 14 residues. Sequenced by immunoSEQ multiplex PCR; TCRdb stores in-frame clones only, minus some. The data hold fewer than 150,000 clones, with approximately 86% observed a single time. This clonotype was obtained from a woman between 50 and 59 years old who had recovered from COVID-19. The rearrangement joins TRBV19 to TRBJ1-2; 9 bases line up with TRBD1. The sample comprised peripheral blood. The CDR3 DNA reads TGTGCCAGTAGTAGAAGTCCGACAGGGGGTGGCTACACCTTC. This codes for CASSRSPTGGGYTF.